This T cell receptor (beta chain) emerged from a study of regulatory T cells in long-lasting Graves disease. iRepertoire HTBI primers and Arm-PCR of CDR3 regions built TCR beta libraries. TCRdb analysed the multiplex PCR reads with MiXCR anew, one entry per CDR3 protein. The profile covers some 410,000 distinct CDR3 sequences, with 16% appearing a single time and around 11% taken by the ten largest. Germline V CDR1 and CDR2: KGHDR, SFDVKD. Deletions cut 3 bases from V and 3 bases from J, with 13 bases between. The CDR3 covers 15 residues. Time point reported: newly diagnosed GD, antithyroid drugs for less than 3 months. The TCR library was made from RNA that had been extracted from PBMCs in TRIzol. These data were also reused for a study on T cells in Graves' hyperthyroidism and ophthalmopathy.

Sequencing used peripheral blood mononuclear cells (PBMCs), obtained at new diagnosis, from a patient treated with antithyroid drugs. J is TRBJ1-2 and V is TRBV24-1; D unclear. The receptor's source is a woman in her 30s with Graves disease. The CDR3 spells CATSDGTAVDYGYTF. The CDR3 nucleotides are TGTGCCACCAGTGATGGTACGGCGGTAGACTATGGCTACACCTTC.